The clone carrying this T cell receptor gamma chain came up a few times. Its specificity is not known. The sample is drawn from a study of Vδ1+ human thymocytes. Findings and caveats of the study: Highly polyclonal TRG and TRD repertoires with Gaussian CDR3 length distributions appeared in thymus. Unexpected Vdelta2 sequences could cause misinterpretation of bulk repertoire data.

Sequences come from RNA converted to cDNA by reverse transcription. The CDR3 regions were amplified by multiplex PCR from V-gene primers to a constant-region primer. TCRdb redid clone calling on the multiplex PCR reads using CATT. The data hold about 6,500 gamma-chain clones, with roughly 40% observed a single time. CDR3 length: 13 amino acids. Per the germline V gene, CDR1 is VTNTFY and CDR2 is YDVSTARD (reference sequence). The trim removed 0 bases at V and 6 bases at J, leaving 5 bases unmatched. The V call is TRGV3, the J call TRGJ1 or TRGJ2. This TCR came from a boy less than two years old who had congenital heart surgery. Sequenced material: Vdelta1+ gamma-delta thymocytes from the thymus. Subset of the sample: FACS-sorted CD3+ TCRalphabeta- TCRVdelta1+ TCRVdelta2- thymocytes. Written as DNA, the CDR3 is TGTGCCACCTGGGACAGGGAGGTTTATAAGAAACTCTTT. It is translated as CATWDREVYKKLF.